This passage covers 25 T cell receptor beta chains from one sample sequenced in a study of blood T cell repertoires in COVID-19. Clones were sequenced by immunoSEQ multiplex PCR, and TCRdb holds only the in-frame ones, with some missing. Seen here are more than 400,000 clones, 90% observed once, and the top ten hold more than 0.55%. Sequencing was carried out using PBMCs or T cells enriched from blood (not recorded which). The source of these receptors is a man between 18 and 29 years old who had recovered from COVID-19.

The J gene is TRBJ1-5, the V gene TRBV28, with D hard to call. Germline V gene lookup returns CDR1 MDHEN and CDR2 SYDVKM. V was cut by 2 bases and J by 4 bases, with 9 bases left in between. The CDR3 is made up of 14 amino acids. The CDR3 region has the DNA TGTGCCAGCAGTTTAGTCACTGCTAATCAGCCCCAGCATTTT. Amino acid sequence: CASSLVTANQPQHF.

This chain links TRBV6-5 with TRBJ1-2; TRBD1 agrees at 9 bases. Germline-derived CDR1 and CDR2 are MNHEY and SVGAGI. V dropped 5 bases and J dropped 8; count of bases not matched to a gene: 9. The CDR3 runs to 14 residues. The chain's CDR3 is CASSTPGQGRGYTF. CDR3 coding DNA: TGTGCCAGCAGTACCCCGGGACAGGGCCGGGGCTACACCTTC.

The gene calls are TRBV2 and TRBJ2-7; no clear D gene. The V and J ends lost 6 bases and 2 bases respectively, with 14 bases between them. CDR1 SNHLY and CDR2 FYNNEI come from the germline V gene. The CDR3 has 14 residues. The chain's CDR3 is CASRETARAYEQYF. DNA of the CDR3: TGTGCCAGCAGGGAGACGGCCCGGGCCTACGAGCAGTACTTC.

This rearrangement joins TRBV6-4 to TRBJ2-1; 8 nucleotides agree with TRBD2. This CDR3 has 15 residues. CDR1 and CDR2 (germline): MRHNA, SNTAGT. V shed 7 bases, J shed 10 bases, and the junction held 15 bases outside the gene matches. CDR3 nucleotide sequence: TGTGCCAGCACCCCCACCCCGGGACTAGGTCACGAGCAGTTCTTC. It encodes CASTPTPGLGHEQFF.

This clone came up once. The DNA of the CDR3 is TGTGCCAGCAGCCCACAGGGAGATGAGGGCTACACCTTC. Translated: CASSPQGDEGYTF. The rearrangement uses TRBV28 and TRBJ1-2, with D possibly TRBD1 on 6 matching bases. The CDR3 spans 13 residues. The V gene lost 6 bases and the J gene lost 8 bases, with 16 bases spanning the gap. In germline, CDR1 is MDHEN, CDR2 SYDVKM.

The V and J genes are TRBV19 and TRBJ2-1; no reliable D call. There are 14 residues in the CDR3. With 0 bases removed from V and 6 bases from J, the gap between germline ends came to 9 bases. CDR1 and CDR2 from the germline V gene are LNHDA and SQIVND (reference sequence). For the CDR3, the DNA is TGTGCCAGTAGTATAGATCCTGCGAGCAATGAGCAGTTCTTC. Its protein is CASSIDPASNEQFF. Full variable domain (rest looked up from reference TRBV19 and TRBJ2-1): DGGITQSPKYLFRKEGQNVTLSCEQNLNHDAMYWYRQDPGQGLRLIYYSQIVNDFQKGDIAEGYSVSREKKESFPLTVTSAQKNPTAFYLCASSIDPASNEQFFGPGTRLTVL.

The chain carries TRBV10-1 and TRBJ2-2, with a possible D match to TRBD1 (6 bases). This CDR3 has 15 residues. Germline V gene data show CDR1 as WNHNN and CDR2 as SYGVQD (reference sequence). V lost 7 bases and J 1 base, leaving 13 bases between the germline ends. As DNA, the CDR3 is TGCGCCAGCAACCCCCTGGACAGGAACACCGGGGAGCTGTTTTTT. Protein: CASNPLDRNTGELFF.

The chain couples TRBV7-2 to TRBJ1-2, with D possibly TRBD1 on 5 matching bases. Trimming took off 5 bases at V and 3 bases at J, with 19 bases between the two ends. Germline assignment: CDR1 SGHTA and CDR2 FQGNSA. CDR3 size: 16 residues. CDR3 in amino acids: CASSRMAGDYDYGYTF. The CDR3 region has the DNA TGTGCCAGCAGCAGGATGGCGGGGGACTACGACTATGGCTACACCTTC.

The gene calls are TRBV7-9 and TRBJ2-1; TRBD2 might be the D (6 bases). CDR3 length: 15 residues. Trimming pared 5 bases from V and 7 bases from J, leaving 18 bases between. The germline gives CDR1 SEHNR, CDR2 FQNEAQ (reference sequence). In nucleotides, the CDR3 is TGTGCCAGCAGCGGGGGGAGAATTGGAATGAATGAGCAGTTCTTC. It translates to CASSGGRIGMNEQFF.

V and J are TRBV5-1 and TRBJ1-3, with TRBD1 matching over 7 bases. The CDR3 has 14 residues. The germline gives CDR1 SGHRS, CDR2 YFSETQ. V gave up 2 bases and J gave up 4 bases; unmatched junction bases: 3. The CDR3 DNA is TGCGCCAGCAGCTTAGGGACAGAAGGAAACACCATATATTTT. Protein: CASSLGTEGNTIYF.

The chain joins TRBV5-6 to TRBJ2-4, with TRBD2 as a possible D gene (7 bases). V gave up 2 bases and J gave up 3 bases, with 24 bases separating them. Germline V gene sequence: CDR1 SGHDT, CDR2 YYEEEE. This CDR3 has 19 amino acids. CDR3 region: CASSFGPTRGHEDKNIQYF. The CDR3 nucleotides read TGTGCCAGCAGCTTTGGACCGACGCGGGGGCATGAGGACAAAAACATTCAGTACTTC.

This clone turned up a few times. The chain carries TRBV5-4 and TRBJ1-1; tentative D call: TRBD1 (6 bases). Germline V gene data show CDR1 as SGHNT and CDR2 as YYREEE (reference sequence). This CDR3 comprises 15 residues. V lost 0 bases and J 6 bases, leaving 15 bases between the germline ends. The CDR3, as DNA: TGTGCCAGCAGCTTGGTGGGGGCTTCTTTCGCTGAAGCTTTCTTT. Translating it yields CASSLVGASFAEAFF.

The CDR3 coding sequence is TGTGCCACCAGCAGATCCTCCGGGACCCAGGGGGCCAAAAACATTCAGTACTTC. This sequence encodes CATSRSSGTQGAKNIQYF. The gene calls are TRBV15 and TRBJ2-4, with D maybe TRBD1 (6 bases). Trimming removed 2 bases at V and 1 base at J, with 18 bases between. This CDR3 is 18 amino acids long. CDR1 and CDR2 (germline): LNHNV, YYDKDF (reference sequence).

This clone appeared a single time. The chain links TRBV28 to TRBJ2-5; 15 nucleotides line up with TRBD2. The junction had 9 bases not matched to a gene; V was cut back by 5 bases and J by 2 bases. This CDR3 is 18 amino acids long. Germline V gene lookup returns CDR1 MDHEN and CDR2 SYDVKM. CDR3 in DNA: TGTGCCAGCAGTCTCAGGACTAGCGGGAGGGCCTCTCAAGAGACCCAGTACTTC. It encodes CASSLRTSGRASQETQYF.

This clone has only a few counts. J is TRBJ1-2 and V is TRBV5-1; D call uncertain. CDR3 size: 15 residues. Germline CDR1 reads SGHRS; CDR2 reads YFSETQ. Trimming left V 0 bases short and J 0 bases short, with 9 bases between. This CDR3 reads CASSLETDTNYGYTF. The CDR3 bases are TGCGCCAGCAGCTTGGAGACCGACACTAACTATGGCTACACCTTC.

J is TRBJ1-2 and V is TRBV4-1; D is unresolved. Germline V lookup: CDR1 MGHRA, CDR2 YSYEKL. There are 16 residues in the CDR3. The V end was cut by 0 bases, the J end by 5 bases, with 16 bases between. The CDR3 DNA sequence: TGCGCCAGCAGCCAAGACGACGGAGGTTCTGTATATGGCTACACCTTC. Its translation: CASSQDDGGSVYGYTF.

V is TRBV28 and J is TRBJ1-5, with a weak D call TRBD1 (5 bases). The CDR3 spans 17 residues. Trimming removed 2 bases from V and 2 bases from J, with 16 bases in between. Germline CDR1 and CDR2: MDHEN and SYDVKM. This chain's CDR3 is CASSLRAGSLGNQPQHF. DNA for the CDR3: TGTGCCAGCAGTTTACGGGCAGGGTCTTTGGGCAATCAGCCCCAGCATTTT.

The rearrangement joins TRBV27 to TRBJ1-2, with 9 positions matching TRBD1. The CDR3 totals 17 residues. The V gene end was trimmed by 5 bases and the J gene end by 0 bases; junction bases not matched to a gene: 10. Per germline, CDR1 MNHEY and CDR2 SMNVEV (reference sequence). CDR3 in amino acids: CASSPGDRELANYGYTF. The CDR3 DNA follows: TGTGCCAGCAGTCCGGGGGACAGGGAGTTAGCTAACTATGGCTACACCTTC.

The CDR3 nucleotides are TGTGCCAGAAGCTCCAACGCTAGGGACAGAATGTTTCGGAAACTGTTTTTT. This translates into CARSSNARDRMFRKLFF. The V call is TRBV5-3, the J call TRBJ1-4, with 7 bases aligning to TRBD1. TRBV5-3 is an open reading frame whose function is uncertain. The CDR3 runs 17 residues. The V segment lost 3 bases and the J segment 11 bases; nucleotides outside the gene matches: 19.

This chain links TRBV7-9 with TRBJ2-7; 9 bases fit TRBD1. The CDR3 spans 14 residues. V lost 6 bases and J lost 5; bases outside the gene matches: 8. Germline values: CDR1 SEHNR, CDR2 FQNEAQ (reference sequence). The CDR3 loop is CASRAGTGSNEQYF. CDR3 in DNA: TGTGCCAGCAGGGCCGGGACAGGGTCCAACGAGCAGTACTTC.

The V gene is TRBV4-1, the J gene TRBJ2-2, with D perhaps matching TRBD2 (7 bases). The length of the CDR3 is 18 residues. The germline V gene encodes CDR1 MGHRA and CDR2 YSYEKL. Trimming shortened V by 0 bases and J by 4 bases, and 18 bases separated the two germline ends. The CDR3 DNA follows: TGCGCCAGCAGCCAAGACTCTGGGGGGGCCGTTAGCACCGGGGAGCTGTTTTTT. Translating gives CASSQDSGGAVSTGELFF.

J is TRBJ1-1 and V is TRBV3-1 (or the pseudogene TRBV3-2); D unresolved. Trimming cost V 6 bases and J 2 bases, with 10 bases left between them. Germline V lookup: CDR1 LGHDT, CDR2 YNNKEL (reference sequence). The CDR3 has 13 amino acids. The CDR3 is CASRYTGNTEAFF. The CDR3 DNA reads TGTGCCAGCAGGTACACGGGAAACACTGAAGCTTTCTTT.

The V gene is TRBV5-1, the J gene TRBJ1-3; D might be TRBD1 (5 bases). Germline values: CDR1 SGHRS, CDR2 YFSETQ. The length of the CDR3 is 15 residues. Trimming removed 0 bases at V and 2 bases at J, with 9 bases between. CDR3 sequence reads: CASSLVGTPGNTIYF. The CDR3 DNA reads TGCGCCAGCAGCTTGGTGGGGACTCCTGGAAACACCATATATTTT. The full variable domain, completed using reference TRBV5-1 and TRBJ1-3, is KAGVTQTPRYLIKTRGQQVTLSCSPISGHRSVSWYQQTPGQGLQFLFEYFSETQRNKGNFPGRFSGRQFSNSRSEMNVSTLELGDSALYLCASSLVGTPGNTIYFGEGSWLTVV.

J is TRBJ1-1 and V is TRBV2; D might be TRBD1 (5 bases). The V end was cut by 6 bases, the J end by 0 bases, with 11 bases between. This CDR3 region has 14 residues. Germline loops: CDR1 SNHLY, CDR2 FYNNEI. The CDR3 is CASSLGLLNTEAFF. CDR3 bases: TGTGCCAGCAGCTTGGGACTTTTGAACACTGAAGCTTTCTTT.

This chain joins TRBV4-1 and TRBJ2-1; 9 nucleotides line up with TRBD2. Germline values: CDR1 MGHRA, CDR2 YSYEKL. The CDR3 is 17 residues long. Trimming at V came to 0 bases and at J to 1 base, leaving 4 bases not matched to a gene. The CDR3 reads CASSQEFSGGSYNEQFF. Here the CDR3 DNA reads TGCGCCAGCAGCCAAGAATTTAGCGGGGGTTCCTACAATGAGCAGTTCTTC.